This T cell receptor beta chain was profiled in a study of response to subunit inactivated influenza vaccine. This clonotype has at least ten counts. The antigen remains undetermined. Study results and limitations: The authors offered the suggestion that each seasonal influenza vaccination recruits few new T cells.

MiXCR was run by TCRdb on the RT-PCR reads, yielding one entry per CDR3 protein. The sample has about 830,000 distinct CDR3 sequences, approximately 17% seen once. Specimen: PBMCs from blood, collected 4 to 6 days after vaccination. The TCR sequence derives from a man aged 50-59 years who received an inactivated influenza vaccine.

As DNA, the CDR3 is TGTGCCAGCAGCTCGACAGGGGTGGGCTACACCTTC. Its translation: CASSSTGVGYTF. V is TRBV7-2 and J is TRBJ1-2, with TRBD1 matching 8 bases. This CDR3 comprises 12 residues. CDR1 and CDR2 (germline): SGHTA, FQGNSA. Unmatched junction bases numbered 3, after V lost 4 bases and J lost 8 bases.